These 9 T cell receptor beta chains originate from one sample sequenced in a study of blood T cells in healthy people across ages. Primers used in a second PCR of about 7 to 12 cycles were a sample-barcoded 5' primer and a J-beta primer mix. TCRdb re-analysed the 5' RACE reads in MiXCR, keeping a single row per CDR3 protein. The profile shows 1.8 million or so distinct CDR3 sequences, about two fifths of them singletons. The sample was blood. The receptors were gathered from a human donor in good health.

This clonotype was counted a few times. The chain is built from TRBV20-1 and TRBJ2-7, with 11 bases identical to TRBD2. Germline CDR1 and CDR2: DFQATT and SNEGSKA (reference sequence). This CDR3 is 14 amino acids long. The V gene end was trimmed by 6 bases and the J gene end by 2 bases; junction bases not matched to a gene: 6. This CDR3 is CSAQGLADTYEQYF. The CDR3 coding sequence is TGCAGTGCACAGGGACTAGCGGACACCTACGAGCAGTACTTC.

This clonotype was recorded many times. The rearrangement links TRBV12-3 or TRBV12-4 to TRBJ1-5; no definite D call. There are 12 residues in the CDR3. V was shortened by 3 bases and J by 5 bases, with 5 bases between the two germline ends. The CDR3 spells CASSFADQPQHF. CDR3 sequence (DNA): TGTGCCAGCAGTTTCGCTGATCAGCCCCAGCATTTT.

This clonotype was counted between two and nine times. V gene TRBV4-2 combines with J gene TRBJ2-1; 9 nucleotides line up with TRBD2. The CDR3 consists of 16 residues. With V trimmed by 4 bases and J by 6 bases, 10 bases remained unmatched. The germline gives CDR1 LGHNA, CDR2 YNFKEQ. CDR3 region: CASSPAGGPWGNEQFF. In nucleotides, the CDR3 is TGTGCCAGCAGCCCGGCGGGGGGGCCTTGGGGCAATGAGCAGTTCTTC.

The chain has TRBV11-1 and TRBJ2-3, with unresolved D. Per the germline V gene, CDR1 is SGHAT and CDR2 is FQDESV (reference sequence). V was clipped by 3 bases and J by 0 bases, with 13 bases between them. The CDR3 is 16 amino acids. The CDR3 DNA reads TGTGCCAGCAGCTTTGGTGGCAGCCATAGCACAGATACGCAGTATTTT. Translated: CASSFGGSHSTDTQYF. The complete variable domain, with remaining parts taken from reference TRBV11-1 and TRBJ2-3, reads EAEVAQSPRYKITEKSQAVAFWCDPISGHATLYWYRQILGQGPELLVQFQDESVVDDSQLPKDRFSAERLKGVDSTLKIQPAELGDSAMYLCASSFGGSHSTDTQYFGPGTRLTVL.

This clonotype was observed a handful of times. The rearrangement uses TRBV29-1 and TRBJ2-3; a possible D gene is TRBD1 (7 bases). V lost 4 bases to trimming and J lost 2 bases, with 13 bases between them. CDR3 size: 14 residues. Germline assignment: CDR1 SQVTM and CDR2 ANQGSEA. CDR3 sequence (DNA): TGCAGCGTTGGGAGGGGGCAGTCCACAGATACGCAGTATTTT. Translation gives CSVGRGQSTDTQYF.

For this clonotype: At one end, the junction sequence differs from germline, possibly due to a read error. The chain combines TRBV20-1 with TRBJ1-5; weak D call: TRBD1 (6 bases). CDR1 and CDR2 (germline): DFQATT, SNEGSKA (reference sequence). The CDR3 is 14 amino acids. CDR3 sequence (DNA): TGCAGTGCTTCTCAGGGGCCTAGGAATCGGCCCCAGCATTTT. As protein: CSASQGPRNRPQHF.

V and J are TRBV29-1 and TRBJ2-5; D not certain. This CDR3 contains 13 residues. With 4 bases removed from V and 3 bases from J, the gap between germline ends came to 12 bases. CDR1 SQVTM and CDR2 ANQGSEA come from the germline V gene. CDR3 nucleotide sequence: TGCAGCGTTGTTGAGGTCAGAAAAGAGACCCAGTACTTC. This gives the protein CSVVEVRKETQYF.

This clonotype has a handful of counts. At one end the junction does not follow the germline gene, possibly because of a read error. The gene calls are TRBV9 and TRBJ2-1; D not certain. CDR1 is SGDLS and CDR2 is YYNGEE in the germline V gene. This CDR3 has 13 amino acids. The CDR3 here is CASSDARYNEQFF. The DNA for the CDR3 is TGTGCCAGCAGCGACGCTAGATACAACGAGCAGTTCTTC.

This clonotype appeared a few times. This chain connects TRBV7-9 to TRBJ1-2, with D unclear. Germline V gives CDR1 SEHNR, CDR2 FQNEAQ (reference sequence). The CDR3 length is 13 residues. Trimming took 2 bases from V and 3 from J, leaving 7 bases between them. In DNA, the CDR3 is TGTGCCAGCAGCTTAATCACAGACTATGGCTACACCTTC. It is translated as CASSLITDYGYTF.